The 3 T cell receptor beta chains below all came from one sample that was sequenced in a study of shared clonotypes between healthy human individuals. Generated by immunoSEQ multiplex PCR, the TCRdb table keeps only in-frame clones and is missing some. Found here are some 1 million clones, around 74% of them singletons; the top ten hold 1.4% to 1.5%. The sample comprised memory CD4+ T cells sorted from blood. Subset specified: CD45RA-negative fraction. The receptors were gathered from a man aged 18 to 29 in good health.

Concerning this clone: A read error may explain this, as a much larger clone is one base away. This sample also contains other DNA sequences that code for the same CDR3. The chain is built from TRBV19 and TRBJ1-2, with TRBD1 matching over 7 bases. V lost 3 bases, J lost 0 bases, and 1 base stayed unmatched. CDR1 and CDR2 (germline): LNHDA, SQIVND (reference sequence). CDR3 length equals 14 residues. The CDR3, as DNA: TGTGCCAGTAGTATCGGGACAGCTAACTATGGCTACACCTTC. Protein: CASSIGTANYGYTF. Full variable domain (outside the CDR3, taken from reference TRBV19 and TRBJ1-2): DGGITQSPKYLFRKEGQNVTLSCEQNLNHDAMYWYRQDPGQGLRLIYYSQIVNDFQKGDIAEGYSVSREKKESFPLTVTSAQKNPTAFYLCASSIGTANYGYTFGSGTRLTVV.

In this sample, this clone turned up a few times. The rearrangement joins TRBV9 to TRBJ1-2, with 7 bases that match TRBD1. Germline V CDR1 and CDR2: SGDLS, YYNGEE. The V segment lost 4 bases and the J segment 2 bases; nucleotides outside the gene matches: 8. The CDR3 has 15 residues. The CDR3 loop reads CASSPQTGTNYGYTF. The CDR3 DNA follows: TGTGCCAGCAGCCCCCAGACAGGGACCAACTATGGCTACACCTTC.

The V call is TRBV5-1, the J call TRBJ2-7, with a weak D call TRBD1 (6 bases). Germline assignment: CDR1 SGHRS and CDR2 YFSETQ. CDR3 length equals 14 residues. V was shortened by 5 bases and J by 2 bases, with 14 bases between the two germline ends. The CDR3: CASRPDPGAYEQYF. The CDR3 nucleotides are TGCGCCAGCAGGCCTGATCCAGGGGCCTACGAGCAGTACTTC.